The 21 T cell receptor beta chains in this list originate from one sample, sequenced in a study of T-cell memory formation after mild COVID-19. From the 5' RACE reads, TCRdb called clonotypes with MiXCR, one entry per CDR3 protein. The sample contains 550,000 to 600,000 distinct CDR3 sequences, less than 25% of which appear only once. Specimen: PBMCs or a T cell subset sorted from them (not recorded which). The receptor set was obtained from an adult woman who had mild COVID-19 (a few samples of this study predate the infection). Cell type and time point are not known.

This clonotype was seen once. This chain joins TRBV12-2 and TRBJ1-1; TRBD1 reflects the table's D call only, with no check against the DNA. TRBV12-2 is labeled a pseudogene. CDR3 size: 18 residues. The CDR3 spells CASRLEGRDRGLNTEAFF. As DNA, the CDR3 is TGTGCAAGTCGCTTAGAGGGCCGGGACAGGGGCTTGAACACTGAAGCTTTCTTT.

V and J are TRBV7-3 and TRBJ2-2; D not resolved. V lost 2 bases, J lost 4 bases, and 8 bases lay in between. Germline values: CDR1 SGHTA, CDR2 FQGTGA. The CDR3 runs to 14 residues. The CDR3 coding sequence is TGTGCCAGCAGCTTATTCGCGAGCACCGGGGAGCTGTTTTTT. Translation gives CASSLFASTGELFF.

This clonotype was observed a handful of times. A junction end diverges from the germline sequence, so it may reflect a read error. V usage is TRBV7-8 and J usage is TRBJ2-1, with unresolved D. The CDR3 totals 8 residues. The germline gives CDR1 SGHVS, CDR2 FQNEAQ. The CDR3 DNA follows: TGTGCCAGCAGCTTGTCGCTCTTC. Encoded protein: CASSLSLF.

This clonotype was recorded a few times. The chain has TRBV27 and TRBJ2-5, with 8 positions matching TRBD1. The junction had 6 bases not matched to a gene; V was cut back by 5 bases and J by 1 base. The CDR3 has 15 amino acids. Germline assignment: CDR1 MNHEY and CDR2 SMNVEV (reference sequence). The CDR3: CASSRDRPFQETQYF. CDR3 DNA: TGTGCCAGCAGTCGGGACAGGCCCTTCCAAGAGACCCAGTACTTC.

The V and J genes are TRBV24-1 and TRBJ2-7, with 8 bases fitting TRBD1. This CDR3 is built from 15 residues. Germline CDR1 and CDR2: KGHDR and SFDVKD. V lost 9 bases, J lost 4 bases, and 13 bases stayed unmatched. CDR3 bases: TGTGCCACCTACAGCCGGGGACAGGTGGGGTACGAGCAGTACTTC. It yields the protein CATYSRGQVGYEQYF.

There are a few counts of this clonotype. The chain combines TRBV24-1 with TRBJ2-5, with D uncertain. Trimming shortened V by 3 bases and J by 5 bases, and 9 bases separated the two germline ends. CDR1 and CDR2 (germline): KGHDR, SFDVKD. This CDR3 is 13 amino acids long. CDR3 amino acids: CATSDPIRETQYF. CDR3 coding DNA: TGTGCCACCAGTGATCCCATCCGGGAGACCCAGTACTTC.

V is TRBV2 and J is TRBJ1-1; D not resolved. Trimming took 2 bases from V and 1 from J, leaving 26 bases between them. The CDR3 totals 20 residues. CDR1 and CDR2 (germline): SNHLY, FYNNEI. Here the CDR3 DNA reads TGTGCCAGCAGTGAAACGTGGCAGATTGATAGGGATGAGTCGAACACTGAAGCTTTCTTT. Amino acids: CASSETWQIDRDESNTEAFF.

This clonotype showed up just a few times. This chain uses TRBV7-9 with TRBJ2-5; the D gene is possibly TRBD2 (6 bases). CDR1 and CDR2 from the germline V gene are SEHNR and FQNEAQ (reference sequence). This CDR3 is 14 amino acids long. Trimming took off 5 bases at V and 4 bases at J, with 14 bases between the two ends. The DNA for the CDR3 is TGTGCCAGCAGCATCGGGAGTTTAGGAGAGACCCAGTACTTC. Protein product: CASSIGSLGETQYF.

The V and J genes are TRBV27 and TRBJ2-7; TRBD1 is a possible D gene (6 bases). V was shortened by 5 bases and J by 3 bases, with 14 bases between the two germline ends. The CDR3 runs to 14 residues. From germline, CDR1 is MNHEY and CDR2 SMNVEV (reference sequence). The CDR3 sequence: CASSTSRTDYEQYF. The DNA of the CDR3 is TGTGCCAGCAGTACCTCAAGGACAGACTACGAGCAGTACTTC.

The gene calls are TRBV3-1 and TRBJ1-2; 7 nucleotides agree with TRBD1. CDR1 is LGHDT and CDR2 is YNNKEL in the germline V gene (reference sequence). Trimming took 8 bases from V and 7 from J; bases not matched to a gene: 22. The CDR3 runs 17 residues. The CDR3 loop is CASHPARGGSGVGGYTF. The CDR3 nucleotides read TGTGCCAGCCACCCCGCCCGAGGGGGCTCGGGGGTGGGTGGCTACACCTTC.

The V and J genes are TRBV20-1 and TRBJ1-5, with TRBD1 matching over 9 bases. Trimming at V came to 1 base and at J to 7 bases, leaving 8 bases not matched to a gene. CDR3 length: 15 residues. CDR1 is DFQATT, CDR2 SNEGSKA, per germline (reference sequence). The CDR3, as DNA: TGCAGTGCTAGAGTCCCGGACAGGGGAGGACAGCCCCAGCATTTT. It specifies CSARVPDRGGQPQHF.

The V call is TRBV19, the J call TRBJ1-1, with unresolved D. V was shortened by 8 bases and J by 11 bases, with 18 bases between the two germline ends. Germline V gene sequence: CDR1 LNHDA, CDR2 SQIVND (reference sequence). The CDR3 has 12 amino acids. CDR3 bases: TGTGCCAGTGGAACATTGGACCAGGAGGCTTTCTTT. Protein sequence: CASGTLDQEAFF.

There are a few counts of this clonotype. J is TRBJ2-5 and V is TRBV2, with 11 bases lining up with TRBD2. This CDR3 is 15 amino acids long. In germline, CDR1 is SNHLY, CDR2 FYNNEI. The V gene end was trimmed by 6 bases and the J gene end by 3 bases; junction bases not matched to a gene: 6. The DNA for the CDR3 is TGTGCCAGCAGCCCTGGGACTAGCGGAAAAGAGACCCAGTACTTC. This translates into CASSPGTSGKETQYF.

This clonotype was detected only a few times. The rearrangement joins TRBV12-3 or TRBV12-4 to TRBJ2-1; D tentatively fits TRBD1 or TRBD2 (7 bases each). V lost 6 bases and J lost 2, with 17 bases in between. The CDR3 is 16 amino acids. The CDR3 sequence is CASRRSAGGAYNEQFF. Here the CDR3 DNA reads TGTGCCAGCAGGCGTTCGGCAGGGGGGGCCTACAATGAGCAGTTCTTC.

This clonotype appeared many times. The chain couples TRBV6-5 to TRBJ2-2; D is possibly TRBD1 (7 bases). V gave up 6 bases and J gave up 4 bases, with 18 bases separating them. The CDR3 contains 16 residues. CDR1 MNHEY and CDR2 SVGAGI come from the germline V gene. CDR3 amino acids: CASSEGAGLPTGELFF. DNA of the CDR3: TGTGCCAGCAGCGAGGGGGCGGGATTGCCCACCGGGGAGCTGTTTTTT.

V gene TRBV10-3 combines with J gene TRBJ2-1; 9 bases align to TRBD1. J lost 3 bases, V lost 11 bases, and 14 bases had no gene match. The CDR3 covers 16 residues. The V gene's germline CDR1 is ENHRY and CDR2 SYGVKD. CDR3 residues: CASTRGPGQGYNEQFF. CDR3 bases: TGTGCCTCCACCCGGGGGCCGGGACAGGGCTACAATGAGCAGTTCTTC.

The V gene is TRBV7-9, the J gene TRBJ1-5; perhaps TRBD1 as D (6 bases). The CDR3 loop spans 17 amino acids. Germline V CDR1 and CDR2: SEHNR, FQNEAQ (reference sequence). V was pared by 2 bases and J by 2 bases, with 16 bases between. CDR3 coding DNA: TGTGCCAGCAGCTTATTGGACAGCTTCTCGGGCAATCAGCCCCAGCATTTT. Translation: CASSLLDSFSGNQPQHF.

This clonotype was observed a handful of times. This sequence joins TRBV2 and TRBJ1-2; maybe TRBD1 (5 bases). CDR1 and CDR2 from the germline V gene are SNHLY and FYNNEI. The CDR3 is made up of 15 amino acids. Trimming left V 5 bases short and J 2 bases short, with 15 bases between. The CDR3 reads CASSYRDGGNYGYTF. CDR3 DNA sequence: TGTGCCAGCAGTTACCGGGACGGAGGAAACTATGGCTACACCTTC.

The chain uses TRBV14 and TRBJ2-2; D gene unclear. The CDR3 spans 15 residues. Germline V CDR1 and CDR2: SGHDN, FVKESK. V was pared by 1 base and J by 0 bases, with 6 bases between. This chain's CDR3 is CASSQVPANTGELFF. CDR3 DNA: TGTGCCAGCAGCCAAGTCCCAGCGAACACCGGGGAGCTGTTTTTT.

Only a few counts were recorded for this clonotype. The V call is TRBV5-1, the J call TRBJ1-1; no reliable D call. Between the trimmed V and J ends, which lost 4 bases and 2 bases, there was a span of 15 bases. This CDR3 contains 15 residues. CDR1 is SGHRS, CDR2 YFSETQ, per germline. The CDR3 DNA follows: TGCGCCAGCAGCCCGTTCGTCAAGTCCAACACTGAAGCTTTCTTT. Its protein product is CASSPFVKSNTEAFF.

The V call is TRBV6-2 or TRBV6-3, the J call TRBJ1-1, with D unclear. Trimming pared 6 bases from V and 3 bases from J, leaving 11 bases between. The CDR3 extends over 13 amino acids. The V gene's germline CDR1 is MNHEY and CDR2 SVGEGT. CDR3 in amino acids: CASRQGLDTEAFF. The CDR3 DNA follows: TGTGCCAGCAGACAAGGCTTGGACACTGAAGCTTTCTTT.